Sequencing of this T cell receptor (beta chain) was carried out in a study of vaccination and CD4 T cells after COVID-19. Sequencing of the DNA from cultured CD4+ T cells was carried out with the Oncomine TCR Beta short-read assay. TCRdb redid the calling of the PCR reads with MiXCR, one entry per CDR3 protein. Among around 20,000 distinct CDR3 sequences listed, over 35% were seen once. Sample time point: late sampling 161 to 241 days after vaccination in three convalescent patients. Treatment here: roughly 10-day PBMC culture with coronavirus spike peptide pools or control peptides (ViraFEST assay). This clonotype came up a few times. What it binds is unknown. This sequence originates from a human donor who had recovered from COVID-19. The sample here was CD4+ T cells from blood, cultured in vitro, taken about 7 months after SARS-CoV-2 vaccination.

The CDR3 DNA reads as TGCAGTGCTAGAAGCGGGACTAGCGTCTACAATGAGCAGTTCTTC. This encodes CSARSGTSVYNEQFF. The rearrangement uses TRBV20-1 and TRBJ2-1; 10 nucleotides agree with TRBD2. This CDR3 contains 15 residues. J gave up 3 bases and V 2 bases, and 4 bases lay outside the gene matches. From germline, CDR1 is DFQATT and CDR2 SNEGSKA (reference sequence).